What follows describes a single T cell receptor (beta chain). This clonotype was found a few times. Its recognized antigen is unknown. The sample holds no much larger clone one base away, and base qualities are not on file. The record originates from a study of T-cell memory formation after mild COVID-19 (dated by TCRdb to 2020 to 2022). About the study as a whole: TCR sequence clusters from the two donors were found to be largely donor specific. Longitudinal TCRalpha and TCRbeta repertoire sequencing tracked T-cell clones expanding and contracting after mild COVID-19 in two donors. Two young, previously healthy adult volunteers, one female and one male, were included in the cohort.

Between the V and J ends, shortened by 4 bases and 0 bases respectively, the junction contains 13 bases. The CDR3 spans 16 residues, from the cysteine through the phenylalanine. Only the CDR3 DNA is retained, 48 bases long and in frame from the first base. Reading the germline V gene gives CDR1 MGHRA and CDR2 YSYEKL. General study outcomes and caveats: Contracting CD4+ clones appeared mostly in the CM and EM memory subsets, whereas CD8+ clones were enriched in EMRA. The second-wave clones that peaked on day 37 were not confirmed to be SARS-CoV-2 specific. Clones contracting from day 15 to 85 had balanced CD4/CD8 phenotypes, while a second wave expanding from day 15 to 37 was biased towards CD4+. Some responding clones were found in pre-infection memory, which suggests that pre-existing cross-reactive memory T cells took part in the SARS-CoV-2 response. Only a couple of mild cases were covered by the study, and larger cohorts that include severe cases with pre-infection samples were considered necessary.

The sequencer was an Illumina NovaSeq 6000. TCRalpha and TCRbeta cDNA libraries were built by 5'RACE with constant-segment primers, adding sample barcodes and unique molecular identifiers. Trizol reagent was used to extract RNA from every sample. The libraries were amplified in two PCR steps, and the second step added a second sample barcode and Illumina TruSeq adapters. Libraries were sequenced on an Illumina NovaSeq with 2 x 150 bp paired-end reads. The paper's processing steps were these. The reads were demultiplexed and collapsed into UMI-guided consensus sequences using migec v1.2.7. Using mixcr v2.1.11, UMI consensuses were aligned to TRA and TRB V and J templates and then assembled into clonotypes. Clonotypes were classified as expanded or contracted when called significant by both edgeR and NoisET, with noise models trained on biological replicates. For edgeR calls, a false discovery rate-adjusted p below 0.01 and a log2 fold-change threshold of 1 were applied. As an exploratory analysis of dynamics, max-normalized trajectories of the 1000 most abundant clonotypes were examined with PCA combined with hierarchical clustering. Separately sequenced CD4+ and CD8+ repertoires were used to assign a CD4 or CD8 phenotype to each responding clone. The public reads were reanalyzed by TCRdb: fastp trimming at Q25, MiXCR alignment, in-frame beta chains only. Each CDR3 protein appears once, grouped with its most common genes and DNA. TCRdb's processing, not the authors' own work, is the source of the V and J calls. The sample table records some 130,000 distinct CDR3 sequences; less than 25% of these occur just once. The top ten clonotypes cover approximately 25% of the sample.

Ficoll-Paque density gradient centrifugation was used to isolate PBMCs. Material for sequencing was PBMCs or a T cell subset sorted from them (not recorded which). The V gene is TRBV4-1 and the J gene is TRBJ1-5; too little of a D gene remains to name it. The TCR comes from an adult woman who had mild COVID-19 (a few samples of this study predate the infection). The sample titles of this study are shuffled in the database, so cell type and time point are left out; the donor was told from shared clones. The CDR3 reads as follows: CASSPPPVDSNQPQHF. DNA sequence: TGCGCCAGCAGCCCGCCCCCAGTGGATAGCAATCAGCCCCAGCATTTT.